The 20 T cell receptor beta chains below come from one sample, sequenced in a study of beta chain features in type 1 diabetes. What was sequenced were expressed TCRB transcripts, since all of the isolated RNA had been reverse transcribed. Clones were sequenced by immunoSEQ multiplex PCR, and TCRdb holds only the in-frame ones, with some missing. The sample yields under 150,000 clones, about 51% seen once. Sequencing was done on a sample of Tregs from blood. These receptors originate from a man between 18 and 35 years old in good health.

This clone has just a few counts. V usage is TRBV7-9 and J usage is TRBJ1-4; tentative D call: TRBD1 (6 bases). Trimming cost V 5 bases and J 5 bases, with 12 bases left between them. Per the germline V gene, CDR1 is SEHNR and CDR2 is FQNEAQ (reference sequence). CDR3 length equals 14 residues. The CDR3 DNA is TGTGCCAGCAGCGTCAGGACAGTGAATGAAAAACTGTTTTTT. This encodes CASSVRTVNEKLFF.

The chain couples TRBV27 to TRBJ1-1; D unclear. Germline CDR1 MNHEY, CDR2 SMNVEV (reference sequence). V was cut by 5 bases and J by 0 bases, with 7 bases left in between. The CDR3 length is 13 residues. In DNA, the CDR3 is TGTGCCAGCAGTCGTATCTTGAACACTGAAGCTTTCTTT. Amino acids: CASSRILNTEAFF.

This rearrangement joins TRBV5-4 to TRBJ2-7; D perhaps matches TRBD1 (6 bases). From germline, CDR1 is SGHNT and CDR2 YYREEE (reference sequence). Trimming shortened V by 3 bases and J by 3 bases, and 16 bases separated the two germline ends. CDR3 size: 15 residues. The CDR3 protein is CASSSVQGPFYEQYF. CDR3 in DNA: TGTGCCAGCAGCTCAGTACAGGGCCCCTTCTACGAGCAGTACTTC. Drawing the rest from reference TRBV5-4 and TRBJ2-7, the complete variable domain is ETGVTQSPTHLIKTRGQQVTLRCSSQSGHNTVSWYQQALGQGPQFIFQYYREEENGRGNFPPRFSGLQFPNYSSELNVNALELDDSALYLCASSSVQGPFYEQYFGPGTRLTVT.

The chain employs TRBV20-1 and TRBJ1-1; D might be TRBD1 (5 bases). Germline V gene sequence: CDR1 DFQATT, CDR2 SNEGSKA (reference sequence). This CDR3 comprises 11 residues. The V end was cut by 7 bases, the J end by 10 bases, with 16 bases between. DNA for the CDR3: TGCAGTGTCCCTGGCGGGACTCGAGCTTTCTTT. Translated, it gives CSVPGGTRAFF.

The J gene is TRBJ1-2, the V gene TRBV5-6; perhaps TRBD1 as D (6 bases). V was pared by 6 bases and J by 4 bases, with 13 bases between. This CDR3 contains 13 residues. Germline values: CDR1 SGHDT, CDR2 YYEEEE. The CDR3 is CASTRTASYGYTF. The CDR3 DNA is TGTGCCAGCACCCGGACAGCAAGCTATGGCTACACCTTC.

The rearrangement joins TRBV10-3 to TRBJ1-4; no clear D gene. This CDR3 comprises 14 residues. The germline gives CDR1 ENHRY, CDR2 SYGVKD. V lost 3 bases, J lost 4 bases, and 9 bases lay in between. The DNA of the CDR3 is TGTGCCATCAGTGACGGGGTCAGTAATGAAAAACTGTTTTTT. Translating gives CAISDGVSNEKLFF.

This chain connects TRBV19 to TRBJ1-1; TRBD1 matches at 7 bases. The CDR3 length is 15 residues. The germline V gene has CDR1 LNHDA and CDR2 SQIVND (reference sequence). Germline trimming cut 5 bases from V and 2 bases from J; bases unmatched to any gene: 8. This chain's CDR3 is CASSPNQGGNTEAFF. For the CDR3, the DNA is TGTGCCAGTAGTCCAAATCAGGGGGGAAACACTGAAGCTTTCTTT.

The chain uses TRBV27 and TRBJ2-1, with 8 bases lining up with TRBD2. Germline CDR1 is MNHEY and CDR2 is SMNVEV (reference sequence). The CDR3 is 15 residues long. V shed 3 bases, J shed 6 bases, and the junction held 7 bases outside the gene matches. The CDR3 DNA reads TGTGCCAGCAGTTTCCACCGCGGGGGGATCAATGAGCAGTTCTTC. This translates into CASSFHRGGINEQFF.

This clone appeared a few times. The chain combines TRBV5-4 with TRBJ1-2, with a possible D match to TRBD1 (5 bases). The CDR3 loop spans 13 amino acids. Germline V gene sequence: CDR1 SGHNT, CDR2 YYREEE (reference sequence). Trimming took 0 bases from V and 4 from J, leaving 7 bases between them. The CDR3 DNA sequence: TGTGCCAGCAGCTTGGACAGGATCTATGGCTACACCTTC. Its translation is CASSLDRIYGYTF.

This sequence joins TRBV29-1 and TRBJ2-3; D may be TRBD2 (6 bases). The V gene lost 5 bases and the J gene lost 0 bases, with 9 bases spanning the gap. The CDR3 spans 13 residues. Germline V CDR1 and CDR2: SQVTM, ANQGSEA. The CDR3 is CSVKDYSTDTQYF. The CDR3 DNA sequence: TGCAGCGTTAAGGACTACAGCACAGATACGCAGTATTTT.

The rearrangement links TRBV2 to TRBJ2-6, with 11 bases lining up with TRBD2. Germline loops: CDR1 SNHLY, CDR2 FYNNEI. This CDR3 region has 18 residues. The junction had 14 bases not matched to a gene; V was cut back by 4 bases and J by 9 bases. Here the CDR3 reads CASSGGRLAGTTHNVLTF. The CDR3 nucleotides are TGTGCCAGCAGTGGGGGTCGACTAGCGGGAACAACTCACAACGTCCTGACTTTC.

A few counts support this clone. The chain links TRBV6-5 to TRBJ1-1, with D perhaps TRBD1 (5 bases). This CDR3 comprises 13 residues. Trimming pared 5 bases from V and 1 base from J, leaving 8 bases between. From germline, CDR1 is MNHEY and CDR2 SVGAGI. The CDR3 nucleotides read TGTGCCAGCAGTCGACAGACGAACACTGAAGCTTTCTTT. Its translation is CASSRQTNTEAFF.

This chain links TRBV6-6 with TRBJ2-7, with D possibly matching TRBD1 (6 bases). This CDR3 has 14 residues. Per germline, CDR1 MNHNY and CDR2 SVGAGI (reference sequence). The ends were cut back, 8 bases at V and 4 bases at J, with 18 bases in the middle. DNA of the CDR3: TGTGCCAGCTCTACAGGGACGGCAGGTTACGAGCAGTACTTC. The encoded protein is CASSTGTAGYEQYF.

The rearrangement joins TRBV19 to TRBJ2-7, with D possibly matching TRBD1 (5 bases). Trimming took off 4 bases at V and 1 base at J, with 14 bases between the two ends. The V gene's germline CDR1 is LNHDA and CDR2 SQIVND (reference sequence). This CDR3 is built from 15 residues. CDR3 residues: CASSKAQGWSYEQYF. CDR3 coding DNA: TGTGCCAGTAGTAAGGCCCAGGGCTGGTCCTACGAGCAGTACTTC.

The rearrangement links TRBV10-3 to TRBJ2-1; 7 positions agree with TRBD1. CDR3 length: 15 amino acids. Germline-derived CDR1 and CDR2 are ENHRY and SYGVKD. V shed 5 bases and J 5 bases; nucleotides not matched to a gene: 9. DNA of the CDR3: TGTGCCATCAGTCCTGGGACAGCCTTTAACAATGAGCAGTTCTTC. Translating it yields CAISPGTAFNNEQFF.

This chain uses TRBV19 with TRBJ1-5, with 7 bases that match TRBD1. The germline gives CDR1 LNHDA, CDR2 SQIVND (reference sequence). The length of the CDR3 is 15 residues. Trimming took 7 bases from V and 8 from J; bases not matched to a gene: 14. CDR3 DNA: TGTGCCAGTACCTCACGCTCGACAGGGTGGAAGCCCCAGCATTTT. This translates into CASTSRSTGWKPQHF.

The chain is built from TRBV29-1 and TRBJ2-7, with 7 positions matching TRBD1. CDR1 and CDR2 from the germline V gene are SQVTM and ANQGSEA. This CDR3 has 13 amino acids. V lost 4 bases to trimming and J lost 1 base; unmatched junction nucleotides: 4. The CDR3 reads CSVATGWSYEQYF. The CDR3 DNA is TGCAGCGTTGCGACAGGGTGGTCCTACGAGCAGTACTTC.

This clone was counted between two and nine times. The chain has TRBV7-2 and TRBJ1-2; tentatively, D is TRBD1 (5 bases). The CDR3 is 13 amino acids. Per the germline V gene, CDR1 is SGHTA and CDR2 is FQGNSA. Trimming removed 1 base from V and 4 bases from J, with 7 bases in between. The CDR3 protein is CASSLDGGYGYTF. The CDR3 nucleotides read TGTGCCAGCAGCTTAGACGGGGGCTATGGCTACACCTTC.

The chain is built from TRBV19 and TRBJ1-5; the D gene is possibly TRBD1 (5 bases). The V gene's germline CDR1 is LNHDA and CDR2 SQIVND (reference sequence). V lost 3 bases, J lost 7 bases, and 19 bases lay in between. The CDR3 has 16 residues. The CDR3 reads CASSISLSPGNQPQHF. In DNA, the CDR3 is TGTGCCAGTAGTATTAGTCTCTCCCCAGGGAACCAGCCCCAGCATTTT.

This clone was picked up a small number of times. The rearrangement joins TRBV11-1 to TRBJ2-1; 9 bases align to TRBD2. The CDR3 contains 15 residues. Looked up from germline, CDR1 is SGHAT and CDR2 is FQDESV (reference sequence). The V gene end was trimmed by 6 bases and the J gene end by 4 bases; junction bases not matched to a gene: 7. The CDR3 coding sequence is TGTGCCAGCAGGCCCCGACTAGCGGCGTACAATGAGCAGTTCTTC. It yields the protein CASRPRLAAYNEQFF.